This T cell receptor (beta chain) was sequenced during a study of technical replicates of blood from a few donors. Here immunoSEQ multiplex PCR was the method, and the copy in TCRdb shows in-frame clones only, minus some. The sample lists approximately 79,000 clones, over 90% occurring once. The CDR3 is made up of 15 amino acids. The junction had 9 bases not matched to a gene; V was cut back by 3 bases and J by 7 bases. Germline values: CDR1 MGHRA, CDR2 YSYEKL. The TCR comes from a human donor in good health. Sequencing input: T cells isolated from PBMCs. The V call is TRBV4-1, the J call TRBJ2-3, with TRBD1 identical over 8 bases. CDR3 sequence: CASSHQDRASYTQYF. The CDR3 DNA follows: TGCGCCAGCAGCCATCAGGACAGGGCCAGCTATACGCAGTATTTT.